The present entry profiles one T cell receptor (beta chain) with its context. The sample is drawn from a study of blood T cell repertoires in COVID-19. Study summary: The analysed material was cDNA or gDNA that came from T cells, B-cell-depleted T cells, or PBMCs.

In the original workflow: Reference gene primer amplification yielded estimated nucleated cell counts. The data were produced by immunoSEQ multiplex PCR, yet TCRdb's version contains in-frame clones alone and is incomplete. Clonal size and the V and J genes are those of that table, whereas D and trimming came from the DNA. The table has some 330,000 clones, 80% to 90% seen once. The CDR3 runs 16 residues. CDR1 is SGDLS and CDR2 is YYNGEE in the germline V gene. The V and J ends lost 3 bases and 0 bases respectively, with 16 bases between them. Two negative PCRs, clearance, or symptom resolution were required of recovered Cohort 3 donors.

The sequence was collected from a man younger than 45 who had recovered from COVID-19. The V gene is TRBV9, the J gene TRBJ2-7, with a tentative D call TRBD1 (6 bases). The sequenced material came from PBMCs or T cells enriched from blood (not recorded which). The CDR3 reads CASSAEPGHRSYEQYF. The CDR3 DNA is TGTGCCAGCAGCGCGGAGCCGGGACACCGCTCCTACGAGCAGTACTTC. The whole variable domain, filled in from reference TRBV9 and TRBJ2-7, reads DSGVTQTPKHLITATGQRVTLRCSPRSGDLSVYWYQQSLDQGLQFLIQYYNGEERAKGNILERFSAQQFPDLHSELNLSSLELGDSALYFCASSAEPGHRSYEQYFGPGTRLTVT.